The 12 T cell receptor beta chains below all came from one sample that was sequenced in a study of persistence of HIV-infected CD4 T cells. For these receptors, no antigen is known. Cells were stimulated with CMV-infected fibroblast lysates at 8.5 to 10 ug/mL. CD40L/CD69 double-negative CD45RO-high memory CD4+ T cells were collected. Sequencing used immunoSEQ version 4 in survey mode. Using immunoSEQ multiplex PCR, the repertoire was profiled, and TCRdb retains in-frame clones only, with some absent. The profile covers tens of thousands of clones, with roughly 80% appearing a single time and approximately 1.5% taken by the ten largest. Sample: CD4+ T cells sorted from PBMCs after roughly 17-hour stimulation, taken from a patient who received antiretroviral therapy. Every receptor here comes from an adult man with HIV who was CMV-seropositive.

In DNA, the CDR3 is TGTGCCAGCAGCTTGACAGGGGTCGGGGGCACTGAAGCTTTCTTT. This translates into CASSLTGVGGTEAFF. V usage is TRBV7-9 and J usage is TRBJ1-1; TRBD1 matches at 8 bases. There are 15 residues in the CDR3. Germline V lookup: CDR1 SEHNR, CDR2 FQNEAQ (reference sequence). V was clipped by 3 bases and J by 4 bases; unmatched bases: 7.

The rearrangement joins TRBV3-1 (or the pseudogene TRBV3-2) to TRBJ1-3; D remains ambiguous. This CDR3 spans 13 amino acids. Germline V gene sequence: CDR1 LGHDT, CDR2 YNNKEL (reference sequence). The V end lost 1 base, the J end lost 3 bases, and 4 bases lay between the germline ends. The CDR3 spells CASSQAGGNTIYF. As DNA, the CDR3 is TGTGCCAGCAGCCAAGCTGGTGGAAACACCATATATTTT.

The chain is built from TRBV28 and TRBJ1-3; weak D call: TRBD1 (5 bases). The CDR3 covers 16 residues. The V gene's germline CDR1 is MDHEN and CDR2 SYDVKM. V was shortened by 3 bases and J by 8 bases, with 20 bases between the two germline ends. This chain's CDR3 is CASSFGTATLEDTIYF. The CDR3 nucleotides read TGTGCCAGCAGTTTCGGGACCGCCACCCTTGAGGACACCATATATTTT.

This chain connects TRBV5-5 to TRBJ1-5, with D tentatively TRBD1 (6 bases). CDR3 length: 15 residues. The V end was cut by 1 base, the J end by 2 bases, with 10 bases between. The germline V gene encodes CDR1 SGHKS and CDR2 YYEKEE (reference sequence). The CDR3 region has the DNA TGTGCCAGCAGCTTGACACAGGGACGCAATCAGCCCCAGCATTTT. It yields the protein CASSLTQGRNQPQHF.

The V gene is TRBV3-1 (or the pseudogene TRBV3-2), the J gene TRBJ1-5; D perhaps matches TRBD1 (6 bases). V dropped 5 bases and J dropped 7 bases, with 21 bases sitting between them. Per the germline V gene, CDR1 is LGHDT and CDR2 is YNNKEL (reference sequence). There are 16 residues in the CDR3. CDR3 in DNA: TGTGCCAGCAGCTATAGTTCCGGGGGGCAGGGACAGCCCCAGCATTTT. The encoded protein is CASSYSSGGQGQPQHF.

This clone has more than one count but fewer than ten. V and J are TRBV10-2 and TRBJ2-1; 7 bases are a match to TRBD2. This CDR3 is built from 15 residues. Trimming at V came to 3 bases and at J to 0 bases, leaving 2 bases not matched to a gene. Germline values: CDR1 WSHSY, CDR2 SAAADI. DNA for the CDR3: TGCGCCAGCAGTGACGGGGGGAGCTCCTACAATGAGCAGTTCTTC. It specifies CASSDGGSSYNEQFF.

This rearrangement joins TRBV10-3 to TRBJ2-3; 7 bases agree with TRBD2. CDR1 is ENHRY and CDR2 is SYGVKD in the germline V gene. V trimming: 8 bases; J trimming: 0 bases; junction bases outside the gene matches: 5. The length of the CDR3 is 14 residues. CDR3 residues: CAIGSSGSTDTQYF. The CDR3 DNA is TGTGCCATCGGCTCTAGCGGAAGCACAGATACGCAGTATTTT.

The chain links TRBV14 to TRBJ2-6, with TRBD2 matching over 12 bases. CDR1 is SGHDN, CDR2 FVKESK, per germline. The CDR3 length is 17 residues. After removal of 2 bases from V and 3 bases from J, the junction contained 2 bases not matched to a gene. CDR3 in amino acids: CASSQRLAGVGANVLTF. In nucleotides, the CDR3 is TGTGCCAGCAGCCAAAGACTAGCGGGGGTTGGGGCCAACGTCCTGACTTTC. The complete variable domain, with remaining parts taken from reference TRBV14 and TRBJ2-6, reads EAGVTQFPSHSVIEKGQTVTLRCDPISGHDNLYWYRRVMGKEIKFLLHFVKESKQDESGMPNNRFLAERTGGTYSTLKVQPAELEDSGVYFCASSQRLAGVGANVLTFGAGSRLTVL.

This chain connects TRBV5-1 to TRBJ2-7; 8 bases align to TRBD1. The trim removed 3 bases at V and 0 bases at J, leaving 2 bases unmatched. The length of the CDR3 is 14 residues. CDR1 SGHRS and CDR2 YFSETQ come from the germline V gene. The CDR3 nucleotides are TGCGCCAGCAGCTCGACAGGGGACTCCTACGAGCAGTACTTC. This sequence encodes CASSSTGDSYEQYF.

The chain recombines TRBV2 with TRBJ1-1; possibly TRBD1 for D (5 bases). This CDR3 is 13 amino acids long. The ends were cut back, 7 bases at V and 5 bases at J, with 14 bases in the middle. Germline V gene lookup returns CDR1 SNHLY and CDR2 FYNNEI. CDR3 DNA sequence: TGTGCCAGCAAAACGGGGACGGGGACTGAAGCTTTCTTT. As protein: CASKTGTGTEAFF. The full variable domain, rest sourced from reference TRBV2 and TRBJ1-1, is EPEVTQTPSHQVTQMGQEVILRCVPISNHLYFYWYRQILGQKVEFLVSFYNNEISEKSEIFDDQFSVERPDGSNFTLKIRSTKLEDSAMYFCASKTGTGTEAFFGQGTRLTVV.

This clone has more than one count but fewer than ten. The chain employs TRBV10-1 and TRBJ1-6; 9 nucleotides agree with TRBD1. This CDR3 contains 14 residues. V shed 6 bases, J shed 5 bases, and the junction held 2 bases outside the gene matches. CDR1 is WNHNN, CDR2 SYGVQD, per germline (reference sequence). The CDR3 DNA follows: TGCGCCAGCAGCCGGGACAGGGATAATTCACCCCTCCACTTT. It encodes CASSRDRDNSPLHF.

The CDR3 DNA reads as TGTGCCAGTAGGCCCGAAGGGACAGGGAGGGAAGAGCCCCAGCATTTT. Translating it yields CASRPEGTGREEPQHF. The chain links TRBV19 to TRBJ1-5, with TRBD1 matching 9 bases. CDR1 is LNHDA, CDR2 SQIVND, per germline (reference sequence). There are 16 residues in the CDR3. After removal of 6 bases from V and 8 bases from J, the junction contained 14 bases not matched to a gene.